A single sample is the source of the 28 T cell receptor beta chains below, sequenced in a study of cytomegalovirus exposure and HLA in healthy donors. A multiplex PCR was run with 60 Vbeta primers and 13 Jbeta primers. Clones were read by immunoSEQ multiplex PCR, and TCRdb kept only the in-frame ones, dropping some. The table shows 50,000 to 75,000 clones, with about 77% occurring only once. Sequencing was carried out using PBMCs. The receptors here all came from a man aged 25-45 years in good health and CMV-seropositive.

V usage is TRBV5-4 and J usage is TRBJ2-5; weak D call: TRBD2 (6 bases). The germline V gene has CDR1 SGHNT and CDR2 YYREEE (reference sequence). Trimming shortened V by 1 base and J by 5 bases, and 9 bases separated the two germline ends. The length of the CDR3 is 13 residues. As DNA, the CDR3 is TGTGCCAGCAGCTTGCCGGGGGAGGAGACCCAGTACTTC. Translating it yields CASSLPGEETQYF.

The CDR3 region is CASSAGNRVTEAFF. CDR3 DNA sequence: TGTGCCAGTAGTGCGGGCAACCGGGTAACTGAAGCTTTCTTT. The chain carries TRBV19 and TRBJ1-1; D is undetermined. V was clipped by 5 bases and J by 5 bases, with 15 bases between them. CDR3 length: 14 amino acids. Per the germline V gene, CDR1 is LNHDA and CDR2 is SQIVND (reference sequence).

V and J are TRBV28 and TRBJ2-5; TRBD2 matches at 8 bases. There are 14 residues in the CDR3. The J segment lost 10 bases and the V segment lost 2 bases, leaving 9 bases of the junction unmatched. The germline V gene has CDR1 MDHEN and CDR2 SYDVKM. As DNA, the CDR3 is TGTGCCAGCAGTTTAGGGACTAGAACCGTGCTCCAGTACTTC. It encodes CASSLGTRTVLQYF. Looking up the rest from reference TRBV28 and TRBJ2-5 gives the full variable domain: DVKVTQSSRYLVKRTGEKVFLECVQDMDHENMFWYRQDPGLGLRLIYFSYDVKMKEKGDIPEGYSVSREKKERFSLILESASTNQTSMYLCASSLGTRTVLQYFGPGTRLLVL.

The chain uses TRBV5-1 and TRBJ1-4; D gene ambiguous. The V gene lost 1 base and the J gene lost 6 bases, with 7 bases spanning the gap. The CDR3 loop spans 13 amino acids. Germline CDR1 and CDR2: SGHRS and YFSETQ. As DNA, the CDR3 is TGCGCCAGCAGCTTGAGAGGTGATGAAAAACTGTTTTTT. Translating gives CASSLRGDEKLFF.

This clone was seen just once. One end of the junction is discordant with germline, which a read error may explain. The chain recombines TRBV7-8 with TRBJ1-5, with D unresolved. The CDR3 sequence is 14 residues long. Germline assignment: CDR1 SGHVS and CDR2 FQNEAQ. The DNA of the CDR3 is TGTGCCACCACCCCCCAAGATAGCGATCAGCCCCAGCATTTT. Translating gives CATTPQDSDQPQHF.

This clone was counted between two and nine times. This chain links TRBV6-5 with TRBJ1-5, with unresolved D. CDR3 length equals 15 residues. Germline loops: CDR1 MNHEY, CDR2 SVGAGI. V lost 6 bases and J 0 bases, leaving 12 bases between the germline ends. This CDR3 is CASSARPNSNQPQHF. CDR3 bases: TGTGCCAGCAGCGCGCGCCCGAATAGCAATCAGCCCCAGCATTTT.

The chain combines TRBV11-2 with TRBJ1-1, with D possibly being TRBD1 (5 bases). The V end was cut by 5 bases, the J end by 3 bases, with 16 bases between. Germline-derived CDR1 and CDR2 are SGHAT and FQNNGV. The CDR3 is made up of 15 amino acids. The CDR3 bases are TGTGCCAGCAGCCCCTGGGGACTCCTCGACACTGAAGCTTTCTTT. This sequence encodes CASSPWGLLDTEAFF.

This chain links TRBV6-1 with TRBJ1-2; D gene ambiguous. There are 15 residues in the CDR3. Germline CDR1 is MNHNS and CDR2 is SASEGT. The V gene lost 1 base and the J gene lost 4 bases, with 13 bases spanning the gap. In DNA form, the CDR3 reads TGTGCCAGCAGTGAAGGGCAATTTGGCCTCTATGGCTACACCTTC. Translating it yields CASSEGQFGLYGYTF.

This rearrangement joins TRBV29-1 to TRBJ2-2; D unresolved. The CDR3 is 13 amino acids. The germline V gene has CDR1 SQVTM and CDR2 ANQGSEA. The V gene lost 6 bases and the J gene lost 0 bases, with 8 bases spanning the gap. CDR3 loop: CSVQSANTGELFF. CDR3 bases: TGCAGCGTGCAGTCAGCGAACACCGGGGAGCTGTTTTTT.

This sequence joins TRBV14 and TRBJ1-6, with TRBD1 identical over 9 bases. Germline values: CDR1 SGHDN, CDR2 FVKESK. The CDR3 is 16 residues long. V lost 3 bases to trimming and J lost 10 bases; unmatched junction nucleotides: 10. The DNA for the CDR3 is TGTGCCAGCAGCCATTATCCGGGACAGGGTCTCTCACCCCTCCACTTT. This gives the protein CASSHYPGQGLSPLHF.

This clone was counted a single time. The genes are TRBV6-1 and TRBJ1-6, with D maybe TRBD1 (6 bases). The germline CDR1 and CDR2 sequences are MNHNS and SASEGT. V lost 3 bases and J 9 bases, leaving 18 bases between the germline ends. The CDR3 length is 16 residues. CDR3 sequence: CASSDSLGGGASPLHF. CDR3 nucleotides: TGTGCCAGCAGTGACAGCCTCGGAGGGGGGGCTTCACCCCTCCACTTT.

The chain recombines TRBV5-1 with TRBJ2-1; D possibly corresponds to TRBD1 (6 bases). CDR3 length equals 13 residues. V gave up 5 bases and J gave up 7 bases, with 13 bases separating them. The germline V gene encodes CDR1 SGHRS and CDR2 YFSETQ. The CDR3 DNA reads TGCGCCAGCAGGACAGGCAGAGTGAATGAGCAGTTCTTC. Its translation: CASRTGRVNEQFF.

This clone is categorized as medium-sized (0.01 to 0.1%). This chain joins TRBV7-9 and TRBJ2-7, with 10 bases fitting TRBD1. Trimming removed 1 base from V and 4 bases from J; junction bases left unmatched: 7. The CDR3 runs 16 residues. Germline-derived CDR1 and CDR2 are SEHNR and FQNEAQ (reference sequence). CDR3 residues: CASSLERGQGQYEQYF. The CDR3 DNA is TGTGCCAGCAGCTTAGAGAGGGGACAGGGGCAGTACGAGCAGTACTTC.

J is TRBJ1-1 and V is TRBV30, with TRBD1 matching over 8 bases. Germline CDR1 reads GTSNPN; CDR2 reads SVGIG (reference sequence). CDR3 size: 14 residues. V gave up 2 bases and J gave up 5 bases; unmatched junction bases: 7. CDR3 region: CAWSQGAAGTEAFF. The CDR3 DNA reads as TGTGCCTGGAGTCAGGGGGCGGCAGGGACTGAAGCTTTCTTT.

The CDR3 DNA reads as TGTGCCAGCAGCACAGAAAGCCCCGGGGAGCTGTTTTTT. It specifies CASSTESPGELFF. The chain recombines TRBV7-7 with TRBJ2-2; D is undetermined. CDR3 size: 13 residues. Trimming removed 5 bases from V and 6 bases from J, with 10 bases in between. Looked up from germline, CDR1 is SSHAT and CDR2 is FNYEAQ (reference sequence).

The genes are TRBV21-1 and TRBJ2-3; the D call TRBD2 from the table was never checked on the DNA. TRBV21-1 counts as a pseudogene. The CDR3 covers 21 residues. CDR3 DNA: TGTGCCAGCAGCAAAGACAGGGCTAGCGGGGGCAATTCCGGGGGCACAGATACGCAGTATTTT. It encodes CASSKDRASGGNSGGTDTQYF.

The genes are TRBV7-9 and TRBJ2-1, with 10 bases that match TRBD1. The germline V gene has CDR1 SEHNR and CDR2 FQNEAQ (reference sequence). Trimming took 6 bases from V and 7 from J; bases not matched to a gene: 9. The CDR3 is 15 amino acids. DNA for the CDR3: TGTGCCAGCAGGAACACCGGGACAGGGGCAAATGAGCAGTTCTTC. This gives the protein CASRNTGTGANEQFF.

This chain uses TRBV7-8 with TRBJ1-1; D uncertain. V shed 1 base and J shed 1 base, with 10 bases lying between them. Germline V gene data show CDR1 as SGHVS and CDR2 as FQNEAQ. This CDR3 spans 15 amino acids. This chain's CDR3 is CASSLVPVTNTEAFF. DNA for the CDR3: TGTGCCAGCAGCTTAGTCCCAGTTACGAACACTGAAGCTTTCTTT.

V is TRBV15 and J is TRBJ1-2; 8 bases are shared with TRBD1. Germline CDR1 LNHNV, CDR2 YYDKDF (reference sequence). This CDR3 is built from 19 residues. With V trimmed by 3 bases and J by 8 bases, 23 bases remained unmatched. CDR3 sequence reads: CATSREYPGQAPLRGGYTF. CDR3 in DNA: TGTGCCACCAGCAGGGAATACCCGGGACAGGCCCCTTTGAGGGGCGGCTACACCTTC.

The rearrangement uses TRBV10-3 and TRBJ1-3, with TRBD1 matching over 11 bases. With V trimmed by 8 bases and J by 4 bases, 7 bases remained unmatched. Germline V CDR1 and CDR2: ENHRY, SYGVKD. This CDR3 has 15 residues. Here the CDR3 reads CAISGQGAPGNTIYF. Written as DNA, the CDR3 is TGTGCCATCTCAGGACAGGGGGCGCCAGGAAACACCATATATTTT.

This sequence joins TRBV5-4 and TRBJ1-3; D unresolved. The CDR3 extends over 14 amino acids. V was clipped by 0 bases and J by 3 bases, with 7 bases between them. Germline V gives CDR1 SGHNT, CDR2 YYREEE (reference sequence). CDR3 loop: CASSLGGNGNTIYF. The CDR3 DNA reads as TGTGCCAGCAGCTTGGGAGGGAATGGAAACACCATATATTTT.

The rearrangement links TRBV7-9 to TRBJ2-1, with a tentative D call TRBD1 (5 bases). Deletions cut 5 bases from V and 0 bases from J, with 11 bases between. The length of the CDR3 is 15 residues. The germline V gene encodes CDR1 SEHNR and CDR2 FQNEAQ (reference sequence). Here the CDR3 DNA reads TGTGCCAGCAGCAAACAGGAGTCCTCCTACAATGAGCAGTTCTTC. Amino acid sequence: CASSKQESSYNEQFF.

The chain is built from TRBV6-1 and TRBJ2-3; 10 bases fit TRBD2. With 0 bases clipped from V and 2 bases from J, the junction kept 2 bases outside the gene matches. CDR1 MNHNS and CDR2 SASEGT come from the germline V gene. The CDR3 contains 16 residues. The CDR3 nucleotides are TGTGCCAGCAGTGAAGCGAGCGGGGGGGCCACAGATACGCAGTATTTT. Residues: CASSEASGGATDTQYF.

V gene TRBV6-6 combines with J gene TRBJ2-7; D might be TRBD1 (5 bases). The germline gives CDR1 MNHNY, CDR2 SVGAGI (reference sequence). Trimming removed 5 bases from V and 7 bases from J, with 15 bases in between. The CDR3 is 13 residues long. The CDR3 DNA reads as TGTGCCAGCAGTGGCTTACCAGGGAAAGAGCAGTACTTC. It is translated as CASSGLPGKEQYF.

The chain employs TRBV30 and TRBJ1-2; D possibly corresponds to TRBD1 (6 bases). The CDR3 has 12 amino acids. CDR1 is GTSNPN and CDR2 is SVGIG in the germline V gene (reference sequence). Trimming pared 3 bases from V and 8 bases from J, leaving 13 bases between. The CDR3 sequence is CAWSRQVLGYTF. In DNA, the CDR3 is TGTGCCTGGAGCCGACAGGTCCTCGGCTACACCTTC.

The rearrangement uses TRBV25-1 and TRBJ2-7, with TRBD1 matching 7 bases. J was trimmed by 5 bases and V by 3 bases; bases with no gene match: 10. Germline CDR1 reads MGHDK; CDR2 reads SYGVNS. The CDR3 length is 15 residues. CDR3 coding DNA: TGTGCCAGCAGTGACAGAAGGGGGCTCATCGACGAGCAGTACTTC. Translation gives CASSDRRGLIDEQYF.

The CDR3 DNA reads as TGCGCCAGCAACTTAGGGACAGGACATCAGCCCCAGCATTTT. Residues: CASNLGTGHQPQHF. The rearrangement joins TRBV5-1 to TRBJ1-5; TRBD1 aligns across 8 bases. The CDR3 sequence is 14 residues long. CDR1 and CDR2 from the germline V gene are SGHRS and YFSETQ. The ends lost 6 bases at V and 5 bases at J; junction bases unmatched: 7. Full variable domain (outside the CDR3, taken from reference TRBV5-1 and TRBJ1-5): KAGVTQTPRYLIKTRGQQVTLSCSPISGHRSVSWYQQTPGQGLQFLFEYFSETQRNKGNFPGRFSGRQFSNSRSEMNVSTLELGDSALYLCASNLGTGHQPQHFGDGTRLSIL.

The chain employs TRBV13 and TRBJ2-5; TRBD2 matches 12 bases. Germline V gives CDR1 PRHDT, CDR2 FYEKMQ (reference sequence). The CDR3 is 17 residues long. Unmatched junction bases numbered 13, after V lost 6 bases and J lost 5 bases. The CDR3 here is CASSTPSGGAPGETQYF. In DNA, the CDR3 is TGTGCCAGCAGTACCCCTAGCGGGGGGGCCCCGGGGGAGACCCAGTACTTC.